These T cell receptor beta chains were read from a single sample in a study of shared clonotypes between healthy human individuals. Produced via immunoSEQ multiplex PCR; TCRdb's table is partial and in-frame only. The repertoire consists of around 700,000 clones, with roughly 78% occurring once and the leading ten covering around 1.8%. Sequenced material: memory CD4+ T cells sorted from blood. Receptor source: a woman aged 25 to 39 in good health. Each CDR3 is given with its conserved first and last residue. The D gene is left open where the match is weak. Rows may omit the clone size; those that give it use once, few, many or a size class.

j_gene,d_gene,v_gene,abundance,CDR3aa,CDR3nt
TRBJ2-5,TRBD1,TRBV7-8,NA,CASSRDRGETQYF,TGTGCCAGCAGCCGGGACAGGGGGGAGACCCAGTACTTC
TRBJ1-2,NA,TRBV5-8,NA,CASSKWEDYGYTF,TGTGCCAGCAGCAAATGGGAGGACTATGGCTACACCTTC
TRBJ1-1,NA,TRBV18,NA,CASSPGLENTEAFF,TGTGCCAGCTCACCCGGTTTAGAGAACACTGAAGCTTTCTTT
TRBJ2-7,NA,TRBV28,NA,CASSSLRAAPGEQYF,TGTGCCAGCAGTTCCCTCCGAGCGGCCCCCGGTGAGCAGTACTTC
TRBJ2-1,TRBD2,TRBV11-3,NA,CASSLGEREQANYEQFF,TGTGCCAGCAGCTTAGGGGAGCGGGAGCAAGCAAACTATGAGCAGTTCTTC
TRBJ1-2,NA,TRBV5-1,NA,CASSFGLTQGYGYTF,TGCGCCAGCAGCTTCGGACTCACGCAGGGCTATGGCTACACCTTC
TRBJ2-7,TRBD2,TRBV2,NA,CASSEGAGTSGRYEQYF,TGTGCCAGCAGTGAGGGGGCCGGGACTAGCGGGAGGTACGAGCAGTACTTC
TRBJ1-2,TRBD1,TRBV19,NA,CASSIGQGITGYGYTF,TGTGCCAGTAGTATAGGACAGGGGATCACGGGCTATGGCTACACCTTC
TRBJ2-2,NA,TRBV28,NA,CASIPGPAGELFF,TGTGCCAGCATCCCTGGCCCAGCCGGGGAGCTGTTTTTT
TRBJ2-1,TRBD2,TRBV6-4,NA,CASSARSGLAVNEQFF,TGTGCCAGCAGTGCCCGATCAGGACTAGCGGTGAATGAGCAGTTCTTC
TRBJ2-7,NA,TRBV30,NA,CAWSVRGFYEQYF,TGTGCCTGGAGTGTACGGGGGTTCTACGAGCAGTACTTC
TRBJ2-1,NA,TRBV9,NA,CASSERAVYNEQFF,TGTGCCAGCAGCGAACGGGCCGTCTACAATGAGCAGTTCTTC
TRBJ1-5,TRBD1,TRBV7-8,few,CASSTTGLQPQHF,TGTGCCAGCAGCACGACAGGGCTTCAGCCCCAGCATTTT
TRBJ1-4,TRBD1,TRBV4-1,NA,CASSQQGAINEKLFF,TGCGCCAGCAGCCAACAGGGGGCCATTAATGAAAAACTGTTTTTT
TRBJ2-7,NA,TRBV4-1,many,CASSPRDGSYEQYF,TGCGCCAGCAGCCCCCGGGACGGTTCCTACGAGCAGTACTTC
TRBJ2-7,TRBD2,TRBV10-1,few,CASSQSGSYEQYF,TGCGCCAGCAGTCAGAGCGGGAGTTACGAGCAGTACTTC
TRBJ2-1,TRBD2,TRBV5-1,NA,CASSSGLAGGPGEQFF,TGCGCCAGCAGCTCCGGACTAGCGGGAGGGCCGGGGGAGCAGTTCTTC
TRBJ2-2,TRBD1,TRBV25-1,few,CASSDDRGGTGELFF,TGTGCCAGCAGCGATGACAGGGGTGGGACCGGGGAGCTGTTTTTT
TRBJ2-1,TRBD1,TRBV5-1,once,CASSLIPGQGAGEQFF,TGCGCCAGCAGCCTCATACCGGGACAGGGGGCTGGTGAGCAGTTCTTC
TRBJ1-4,NA,TRBV25-1,NA,CASSELGARGLGEKLFF,TGTGCCAGCAGTGAATTAGGGGCCAGGGGCCTGGGTGAAAAACTGTTTTTT
TRBJ2-7,TRBD2,TRBV10-3,NA,CAISGNSGDETTYEQYF,TGTGCCATCAGTGGCAATAGCGGGGATGAAACTACCTACGAGCAGTACTTC
TRBJ2-1,NA,TRBV6-1,NA,CASSKGLVSYNEQFF,TGTGCCAGCAGTAAGGGACTGGTCTCCTACAATGAGCAGTTCTTC
TRBJ2-7,NA,TRBV27,NA,CATSPGTSYEQYF,TGTGCCACCTCCCCCGGGACCTCCTACGAGCAGTACTTC
TRBJ1-4,NA,TRBV29-1,few,CSVEDTNEKLFF,TGCAGCGTTGAAGATACTAATGAAAAACTGTTTTTT
TRBJ2-3,TRBD2,TRBV18,NA,CASSSRGGSTDTQYF,TGTGCCAGCTCATCGCGCGGGGGTAGCACAGATACGCAGTATTTT
TRBJ2-4,NA,TRBV15,NA,CATSREDRLAKNIQYF,TGTGCCACCAGCAGAGAGGACAGACTAGCCAAAAACATTCAGTACTTC
TRBJ2-7,TRBD2,TRBV5-5,NA,CASSLRLQGLAGGSSYEQYF,TGTGCCAGCAGCTTGAGGCTCCAGGGACTAGCGGGAGGGAGCTCCTACGAGCAGTACTTC
TRBJ1-1,NA,TRBV7-8,NA,CASSRGDTVAEAFF,TGTGCCAGCAGCCGGGGGGATACGGTCGCTGAAGCTTTCTTT
TRBJ2-1,TRBD1,TRBV5-1,NA,CASSRGTGGNEQFF,TGCGCCAGCAGCCGTGGGACAGGGGGAAATGAGCAGTTCTTC
TRBJ2-2,NA,TRBV6-4,NA,CASSPGQSGTGELFF,TGTGCCAGCAGCCCAGGGCAGAGTGGTACCGGGGAGCTGTTTTTT
TRBJ2-2,NA,TRBV7-9,NA,CASSSPLGTNTGELFF,TGTGCCAGCAGCTCCCCCCTGGGTACGAACACCGGGGAGCTGTTTTTT
TRBJ1-4,NA,TRBV7-6,NA,CASSLDFATNEKLFF,TGTGCCAGCAGCTTAGACTTTGCAACTAATGAAAAACTGTTTTTT
TRBJ2-1,NA,TRBV5-1,once,CASSRISGGNSYNEQFF,TGCGCCAGCAGCAGAATCTCGGGGGGCAACTCCTACAATGAGCAGTTCTTC
TRBJ2-7,NA,TRBV5-4,NA,CASSSGLAWRF,TGTGCCAGCAGCTCGGGACTCGCCTGGAGGTTC
TRBJ1-2,TRBD1,TRBV7-6,NA,CASSYGTGNAYGYTF,TGTGCCAGCAGCTACGGGACAGGGAATGCCTATGGCTACACCTTC
TRBJ1-1,TRBD1,TRBV27,NA,CASSLHRGMSTEAFF,TGTGCCAGCAGCCTCCACAGGGGAATGAGCACTGAAGCTTTCTTT
TRBJ2-1,TRBD1,TRBV11-2,NA,CASSLGGPTGGNEQFF,TGTGCCAGCAGCTTAGGGGGGCCGACAGGGGGCAATGAGCAGTTCTTC
TRBJ2-7,TRBD2,TRBV19,NA,CASRETSGNFYEQYF,TGTGCCAGTAGAGAGACTAGCGGGAATTTCTACGAGCAGTACTTC
TRBJ2-1,NA,TRBV12-5,NA,CASGLGGADSYNEQFF,TGTGCTAGTGGTCTGGGGGGAGCGGACTCCTACAATGAGCAGTTCTTC
TRBJ1-5,TRBD1,TRBV2,NA,CASRSQGASNQPQHF,TGTGCCAGCAGGTCACAGGGGGCAAGCAATCAGCCCCAGCATTTT
TRBJ2-1,TRBD2,TRBV25-1,few,CASSESLAGDNEQFF,TGTGCCAGCAGTGAATCATTAGCGGGGGACAATGAGCAGTTCTTC